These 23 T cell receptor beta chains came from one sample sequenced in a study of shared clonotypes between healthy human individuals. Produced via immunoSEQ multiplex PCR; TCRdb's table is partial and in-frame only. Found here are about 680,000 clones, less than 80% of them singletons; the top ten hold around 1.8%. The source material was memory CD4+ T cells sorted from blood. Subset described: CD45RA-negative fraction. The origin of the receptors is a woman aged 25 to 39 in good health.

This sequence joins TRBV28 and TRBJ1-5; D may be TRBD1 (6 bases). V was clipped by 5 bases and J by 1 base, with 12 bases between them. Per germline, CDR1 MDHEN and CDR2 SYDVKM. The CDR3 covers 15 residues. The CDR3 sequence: CASSGGTRSNQPQHF. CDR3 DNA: TGTGCCAGCAGTGGTGGGACAAGAAGCAATCAGCCCCAGCATTTT.

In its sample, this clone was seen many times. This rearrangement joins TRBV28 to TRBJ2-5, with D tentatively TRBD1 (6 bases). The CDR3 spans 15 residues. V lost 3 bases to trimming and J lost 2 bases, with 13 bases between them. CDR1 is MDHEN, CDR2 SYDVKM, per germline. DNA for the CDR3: TGTGCCAGCAGTTTGATAGGGACACCGCAAGAGACCCAGTACTTC. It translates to CASSLIGTPQETQYF.

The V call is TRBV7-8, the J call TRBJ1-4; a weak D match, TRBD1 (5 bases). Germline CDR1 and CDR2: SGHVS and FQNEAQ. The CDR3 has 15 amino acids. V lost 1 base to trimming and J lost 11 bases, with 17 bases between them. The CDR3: CASSLVGSQRGKLFF. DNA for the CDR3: TGTGCCAGCAGCTTAGTAGGGTCCCAACGGGGGAAACTGTTTTTT.

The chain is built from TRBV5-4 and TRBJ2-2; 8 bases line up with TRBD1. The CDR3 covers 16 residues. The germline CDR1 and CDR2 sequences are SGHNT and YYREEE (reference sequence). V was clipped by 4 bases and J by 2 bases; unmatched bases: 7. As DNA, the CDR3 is TGTGCCAGCAGCCCCCGGGACAGGACTAACACCGGGGAGCTGTTTTTT. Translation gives CASSPRDRTNTGELFF.

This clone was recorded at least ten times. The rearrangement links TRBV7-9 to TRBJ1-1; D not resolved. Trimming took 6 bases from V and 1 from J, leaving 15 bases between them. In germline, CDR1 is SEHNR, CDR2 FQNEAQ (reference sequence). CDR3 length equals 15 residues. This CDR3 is CASRMPDGGNTEAFF. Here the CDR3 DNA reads TGTGCCAGCAGGATGCCGGACGGCGGGAACACTGAAGCTTTCTTT.

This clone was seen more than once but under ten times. In nucleotides, the CDR3 is TGTGCCAGCAGCGCCTTAGCGGGCACAGATACGCAGTATTTT. Translation: CASSALAGTDTQYF. V gene TRBV9 combines with J gene TRBJ2-3, with a possible D match to TRBD2 (6 bases). CDR1 SGDLS and CDR2 YYNGEE come from the germline V gene. V was clipped by 3 bases and J by 1 base, with 9 bases between them. The CDR3 runs to 14 residues.

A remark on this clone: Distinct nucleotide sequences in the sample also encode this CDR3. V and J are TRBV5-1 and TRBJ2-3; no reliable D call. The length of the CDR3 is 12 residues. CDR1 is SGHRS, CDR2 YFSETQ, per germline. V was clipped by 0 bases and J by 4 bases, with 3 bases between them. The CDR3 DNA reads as TGCGCCAGCAGCTTGGACGCAGATACGCAGTATTTT. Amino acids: CASSLDADTQYF.

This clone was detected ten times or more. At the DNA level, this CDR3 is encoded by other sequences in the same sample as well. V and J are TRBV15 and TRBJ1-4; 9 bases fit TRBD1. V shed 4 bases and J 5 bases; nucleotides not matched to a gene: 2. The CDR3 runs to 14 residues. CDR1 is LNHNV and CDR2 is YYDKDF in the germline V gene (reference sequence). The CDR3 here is CATSKGQGNEKLFF. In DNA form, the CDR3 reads TGTGCCACCAGCAAAGGACAGGGGAATGAAAAACTGTTTTTT.

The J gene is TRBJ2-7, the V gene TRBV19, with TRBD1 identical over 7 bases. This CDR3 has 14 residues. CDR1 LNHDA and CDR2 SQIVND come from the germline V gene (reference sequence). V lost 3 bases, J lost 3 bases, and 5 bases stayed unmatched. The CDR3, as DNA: TGTGCCAGTAGTATCCAGGGGGTCCTCTACGAGCAGTACTTC. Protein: CASSIQGVLYEQYF.

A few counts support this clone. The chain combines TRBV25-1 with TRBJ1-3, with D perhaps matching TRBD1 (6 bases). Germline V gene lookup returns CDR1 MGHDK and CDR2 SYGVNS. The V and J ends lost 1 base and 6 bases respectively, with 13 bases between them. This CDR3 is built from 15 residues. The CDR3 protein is CASSEFRDKENTIYF. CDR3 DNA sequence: TGTGCCAGCAGTGAATTTCGGGACAAGGAAAACACCATATATTTT.

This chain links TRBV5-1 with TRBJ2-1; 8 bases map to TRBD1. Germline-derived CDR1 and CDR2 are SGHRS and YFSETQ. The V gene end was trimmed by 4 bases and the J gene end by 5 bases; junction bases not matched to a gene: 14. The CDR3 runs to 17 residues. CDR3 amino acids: CASSRSTGTGKNNEQFF. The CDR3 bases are TGCGCCAGCAGCCGTTCTACCGGGACAGGCAAAAACAATGAGCAGTTCTTC. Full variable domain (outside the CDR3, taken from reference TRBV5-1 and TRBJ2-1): KAGVTQTPRYLIKTRGQQVTLSCSPISGHRSVSWYQQTPGQGLQFLFEYFSETQRNKGNFPGRFSGRQFSNSRSEMNVSTLELGDSALYLCASSRSTGTGKNNEQFFGPGTRLTVL.

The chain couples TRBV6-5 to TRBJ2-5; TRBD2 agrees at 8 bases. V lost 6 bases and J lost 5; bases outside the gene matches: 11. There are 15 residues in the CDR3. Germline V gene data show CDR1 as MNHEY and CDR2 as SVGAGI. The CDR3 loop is CASRTTGTGGETQYF. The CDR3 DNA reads TGTGCCAGCAGGACCACCGGGACGGGAGGGGAGACCCAGTACTTC.

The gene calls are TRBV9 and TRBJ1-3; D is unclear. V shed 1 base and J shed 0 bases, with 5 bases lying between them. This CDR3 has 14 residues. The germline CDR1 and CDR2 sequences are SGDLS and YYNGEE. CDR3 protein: CASSVNPSGNTIYF. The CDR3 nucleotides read TGTGCCAGCAGCGTAAATCCCTCTGGAAACACCATATATTTT. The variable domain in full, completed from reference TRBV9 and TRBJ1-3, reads DSGVTQTPKHLITATGQRVTLRCSPRSGDLSVYWYQQSLDQGLQFLIQYYNGEERAKGNILERFSAQQFPDLHSELNLSSLELGDSALYFCASSVNPSGNTIYFGEGSWLTVV.

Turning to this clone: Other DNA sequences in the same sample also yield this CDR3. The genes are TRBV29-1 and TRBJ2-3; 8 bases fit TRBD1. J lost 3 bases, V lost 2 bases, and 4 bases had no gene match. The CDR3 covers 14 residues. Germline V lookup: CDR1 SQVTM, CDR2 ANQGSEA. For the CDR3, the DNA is TGCAGCGTTGAACGGGACAGGACAACAGATACGCAGTATTTT. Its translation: CSVERDRTTDTQYF.

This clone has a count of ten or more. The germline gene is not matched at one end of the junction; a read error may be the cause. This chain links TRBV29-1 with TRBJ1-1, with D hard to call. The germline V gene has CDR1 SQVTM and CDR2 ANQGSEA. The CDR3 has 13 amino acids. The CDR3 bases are TGCAGCGCTGAACAGTTCGGGTCGACAAGAGCTTTCTTT. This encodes CSAEQFGSTRAFF.

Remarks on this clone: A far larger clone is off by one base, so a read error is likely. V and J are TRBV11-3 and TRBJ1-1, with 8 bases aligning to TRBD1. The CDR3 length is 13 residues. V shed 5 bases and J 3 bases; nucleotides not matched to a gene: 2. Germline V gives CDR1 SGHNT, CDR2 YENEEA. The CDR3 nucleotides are TGTGCCAGCAGCCAACAGGGGGACACTGAAGCTTTCTTT. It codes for CASSQQGDTEAFF.

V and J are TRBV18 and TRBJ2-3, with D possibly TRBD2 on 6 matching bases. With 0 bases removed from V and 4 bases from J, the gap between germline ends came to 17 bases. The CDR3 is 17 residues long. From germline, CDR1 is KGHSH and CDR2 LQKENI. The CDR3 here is CASSPPSAGRRADTQYF. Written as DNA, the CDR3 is TGTGCCAGCTCACCACCGTCGGCGGGAAGACGGGCAGATACGCAGTATTTT.

The CDR3 spells CASSSTAGQGDQPQHF. In DNA, the CDR3 is TGTGCCAGCAGCTCCACCGCGGGACAGGGCGATCAGCCCCAGCATTTT. This chain uses TRBV7-2 with TRBJ1-5; TRBD1 matches at 9 bases. With 4 bases clipped from V and 5 bases from J, the junction kept 9 bases outside the gene matches. The CDR3 loop spans 16 amino acids. Germline V gene lookup returns CDR1 SGHTA and CDR2 FQGNSA.

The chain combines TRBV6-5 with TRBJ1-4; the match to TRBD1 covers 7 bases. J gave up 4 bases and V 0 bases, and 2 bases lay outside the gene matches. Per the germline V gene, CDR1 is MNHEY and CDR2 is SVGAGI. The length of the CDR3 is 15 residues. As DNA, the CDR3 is TGTGCCAGCAGTTACTCGGGACAGTATAATGAAAAACTGTTTTTT. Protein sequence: CASSYSGQYNEKLFF.

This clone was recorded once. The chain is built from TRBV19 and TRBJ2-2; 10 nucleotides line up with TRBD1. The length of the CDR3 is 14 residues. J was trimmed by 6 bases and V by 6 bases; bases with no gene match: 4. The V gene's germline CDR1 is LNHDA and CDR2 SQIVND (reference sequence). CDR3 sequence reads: CASRGQGEPGELFF. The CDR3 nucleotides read TGTGCCAGTAGAGGACAGGGGGAACCCGGGGAGCTGTTTTTT.

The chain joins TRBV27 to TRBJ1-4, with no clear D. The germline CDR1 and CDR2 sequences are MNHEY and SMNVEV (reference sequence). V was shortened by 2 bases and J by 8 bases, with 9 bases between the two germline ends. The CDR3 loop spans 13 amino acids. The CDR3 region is CASSLRLWEKLFF. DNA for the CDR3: TGTGCCAGCAGTTTAAGGTTGTGGGAAAAACTGTTTTTT.

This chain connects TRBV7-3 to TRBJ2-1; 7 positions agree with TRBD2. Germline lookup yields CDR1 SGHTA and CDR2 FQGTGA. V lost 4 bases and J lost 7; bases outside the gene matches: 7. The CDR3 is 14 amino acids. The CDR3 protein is CASSSSGAGNEQFF. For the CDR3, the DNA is TGTGCCAGCAGCTCAAGCGGGGCCGGGAATGAGCAGTTCTTC.

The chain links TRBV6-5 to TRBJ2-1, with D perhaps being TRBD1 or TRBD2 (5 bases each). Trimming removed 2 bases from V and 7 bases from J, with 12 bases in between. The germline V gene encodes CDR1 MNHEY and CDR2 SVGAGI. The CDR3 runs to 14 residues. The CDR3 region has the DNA TGTGCCAGCAGTTACGGCAGGGAGTCGAATGAGCAGTTCTTC. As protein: CASSYGRESNEQFF.